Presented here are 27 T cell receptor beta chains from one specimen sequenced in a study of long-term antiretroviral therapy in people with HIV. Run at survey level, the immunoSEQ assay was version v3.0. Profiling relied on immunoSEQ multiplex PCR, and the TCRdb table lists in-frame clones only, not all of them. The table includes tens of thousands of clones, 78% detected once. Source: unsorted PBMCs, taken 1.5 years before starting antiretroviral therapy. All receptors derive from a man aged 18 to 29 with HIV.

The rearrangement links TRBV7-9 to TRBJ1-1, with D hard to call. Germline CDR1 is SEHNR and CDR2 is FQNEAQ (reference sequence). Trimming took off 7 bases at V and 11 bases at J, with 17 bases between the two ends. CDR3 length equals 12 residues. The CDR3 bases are TGTGCCAGCACGGAGTGGAGGATGGGTGCTTTCTTT. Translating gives CASTEWRMGAFF.

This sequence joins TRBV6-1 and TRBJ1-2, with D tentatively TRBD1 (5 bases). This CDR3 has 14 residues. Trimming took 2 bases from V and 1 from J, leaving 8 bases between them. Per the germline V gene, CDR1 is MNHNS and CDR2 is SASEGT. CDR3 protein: CASSERGSNYGYTF. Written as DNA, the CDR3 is TGTGCCAGCAGTGAAAGGGGCAGTAACTATGGCTACACCTTC.

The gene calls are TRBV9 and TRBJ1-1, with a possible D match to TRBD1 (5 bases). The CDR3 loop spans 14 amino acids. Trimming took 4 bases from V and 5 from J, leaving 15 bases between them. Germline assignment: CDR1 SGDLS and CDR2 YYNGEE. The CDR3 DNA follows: TGTGCCAGCAGCCCTCGCCCCGGGGGAACTGAAGCTTTCTTT. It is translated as CASSPRPGGTEAFF. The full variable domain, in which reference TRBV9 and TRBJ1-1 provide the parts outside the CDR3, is DSGVTQTPKHLITATGQRVTLRCSPRSGDLSVYWYQQSLDQGLQFLIQYYNGEERAKGNILERFSAQQFPDLHSELNLSSLELGDSALYFCASSPRPGGTEAFFGQGTRLTVV.

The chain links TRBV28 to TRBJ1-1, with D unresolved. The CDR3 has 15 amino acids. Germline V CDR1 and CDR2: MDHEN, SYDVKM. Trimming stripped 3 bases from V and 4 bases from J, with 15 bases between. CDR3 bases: TGTGCCAGCAGTTTTGGATCCGCTCTCCCCACTGAAGCTTTCTTT. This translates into CASSFGSALPTEAFF.

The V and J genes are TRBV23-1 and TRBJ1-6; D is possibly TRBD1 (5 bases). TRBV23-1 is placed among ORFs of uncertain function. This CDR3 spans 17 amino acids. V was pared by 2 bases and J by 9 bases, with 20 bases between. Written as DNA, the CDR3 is TGCGCCAGCAGTCAAAGCCGAGAGGGGATAAGTGGTTCACCCCTCCACTTT. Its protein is CASSQSREGISGSPLHF.

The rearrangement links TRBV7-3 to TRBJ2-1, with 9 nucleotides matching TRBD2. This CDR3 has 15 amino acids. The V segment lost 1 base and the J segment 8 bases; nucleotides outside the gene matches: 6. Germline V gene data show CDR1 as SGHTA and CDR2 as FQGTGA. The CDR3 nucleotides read TGTGCCAGCAGCTTAATTCTAGCGGGAAGGTATGAGCAGTTCTTC. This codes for CASSLILAGRYEQFF.

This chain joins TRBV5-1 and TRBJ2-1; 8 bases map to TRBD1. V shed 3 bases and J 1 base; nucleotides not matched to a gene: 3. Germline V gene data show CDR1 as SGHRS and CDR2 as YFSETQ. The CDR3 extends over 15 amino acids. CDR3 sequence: CASSSGQGSYNEQFF. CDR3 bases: TGCGCCAGCAGCTCAGGACAGGGATCCTACAATGAGCAGTTCTTC.

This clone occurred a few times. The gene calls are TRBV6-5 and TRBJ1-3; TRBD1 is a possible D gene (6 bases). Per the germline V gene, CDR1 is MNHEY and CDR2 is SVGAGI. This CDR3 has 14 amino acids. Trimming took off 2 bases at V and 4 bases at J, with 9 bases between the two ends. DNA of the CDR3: TGTGCCAGCAGTTACGGGGGCGAGGGAAACACCATATATTTT. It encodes CASSYGGEGNTIYF.

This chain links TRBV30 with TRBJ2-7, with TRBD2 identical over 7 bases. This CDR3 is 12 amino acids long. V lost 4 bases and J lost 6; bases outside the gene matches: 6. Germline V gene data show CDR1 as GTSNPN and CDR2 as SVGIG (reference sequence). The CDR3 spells CAWTAGVREQYF. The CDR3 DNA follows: TGTGCCTGGACGGCGGGGGTACGCGAGCAGTACTTC.

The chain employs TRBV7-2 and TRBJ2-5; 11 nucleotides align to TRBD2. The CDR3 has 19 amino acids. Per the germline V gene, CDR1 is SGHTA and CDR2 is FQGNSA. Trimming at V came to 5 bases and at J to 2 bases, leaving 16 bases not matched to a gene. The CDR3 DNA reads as TGTGCCAGCAGCCATCTCGCGGGTAGCGGGAGGGGCCATCAAGAGACCCAGTACTTC. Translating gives CASSHLAGSGRGHQETQYF. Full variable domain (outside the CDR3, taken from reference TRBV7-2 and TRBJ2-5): GAGVSQSPSNKVTEKGKDVELRCDPISGHTALYWYRQSLGQGLEFLIYFQGNSAPDKSGLPSDRFSAERTGGSVSTLTIQRTQQEDSAVYLCASSHLAGSGRGHQETQYFGPGTRLLVL.

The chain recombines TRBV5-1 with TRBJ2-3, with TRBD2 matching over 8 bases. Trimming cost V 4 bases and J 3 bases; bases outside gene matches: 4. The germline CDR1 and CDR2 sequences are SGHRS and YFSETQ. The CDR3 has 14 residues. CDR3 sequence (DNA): TGCGCCAGCAGCAGTAGCGGGGATACAGATACGCAGTATTTT. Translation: CASSSSGDTDTQYF.

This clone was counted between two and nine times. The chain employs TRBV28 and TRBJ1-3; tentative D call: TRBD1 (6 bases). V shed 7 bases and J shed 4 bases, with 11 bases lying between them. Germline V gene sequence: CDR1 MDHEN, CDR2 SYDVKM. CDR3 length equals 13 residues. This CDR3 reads CASNGQIGNTIYF. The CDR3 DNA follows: TGTGCCAGCAATGGACAGATCGGAAACACCATATATTTT.

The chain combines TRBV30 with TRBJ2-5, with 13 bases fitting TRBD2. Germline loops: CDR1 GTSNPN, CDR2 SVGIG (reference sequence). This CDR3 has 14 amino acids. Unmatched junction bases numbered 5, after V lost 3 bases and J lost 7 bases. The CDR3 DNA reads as TGTGCCTGGAGACTAGCGGGAGGGCGGGGGACCCAGTACTTC. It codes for CAWRLAGGRGTQYF.

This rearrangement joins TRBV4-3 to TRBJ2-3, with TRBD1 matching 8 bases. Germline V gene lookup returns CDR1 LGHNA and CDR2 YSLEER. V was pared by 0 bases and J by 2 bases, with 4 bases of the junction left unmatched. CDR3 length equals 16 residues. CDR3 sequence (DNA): TGCGCCAGCAGCCAAGATGTGACAGGGGTCACAGATACGCAGTATTTT. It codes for CASSQDVTGVTDTQYF.

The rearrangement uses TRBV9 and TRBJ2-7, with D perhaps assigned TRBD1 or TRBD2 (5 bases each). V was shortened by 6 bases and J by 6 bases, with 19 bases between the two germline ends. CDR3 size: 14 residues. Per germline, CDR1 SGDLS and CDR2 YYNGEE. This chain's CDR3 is CASNHGADGGEQYF. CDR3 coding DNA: TGTGCCAGCAACCACGGGGCTGACGGTGGCGAGCAGTACTTC.

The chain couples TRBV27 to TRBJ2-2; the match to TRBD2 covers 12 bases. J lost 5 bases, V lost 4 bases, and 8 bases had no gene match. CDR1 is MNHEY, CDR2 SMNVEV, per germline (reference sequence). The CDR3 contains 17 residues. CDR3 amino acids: CASSSPSGRAFTGELFF. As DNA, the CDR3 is TGTGCCAGCAGTTCCCCTAGCGGGAGGGCCTTTACCGGGGAGCTGTTTTTT.

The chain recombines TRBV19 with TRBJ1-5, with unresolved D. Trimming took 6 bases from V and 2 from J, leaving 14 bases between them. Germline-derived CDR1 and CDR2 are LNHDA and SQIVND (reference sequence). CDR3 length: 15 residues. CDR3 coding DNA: TGTGCCAGTAGGCCAGAAGGGTGGCGCAATCAGCCCCAGCATTTT. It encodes CASRPEGWRNQPQHF.

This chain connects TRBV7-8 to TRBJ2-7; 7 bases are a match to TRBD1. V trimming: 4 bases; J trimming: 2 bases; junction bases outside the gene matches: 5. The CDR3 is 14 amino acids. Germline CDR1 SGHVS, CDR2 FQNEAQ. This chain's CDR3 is CASSSGQDPYEQYF. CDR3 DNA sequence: TGTGCCAGCAGCTCCGGACAGGACCCCTACGAGCAGTACTTC.

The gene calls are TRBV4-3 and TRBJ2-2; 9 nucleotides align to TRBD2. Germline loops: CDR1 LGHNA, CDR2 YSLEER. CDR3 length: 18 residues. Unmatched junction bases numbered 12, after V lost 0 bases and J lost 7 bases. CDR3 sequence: CASSQDHGAGGDDGELFF. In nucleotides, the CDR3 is TGCGCCAGCAGCCAAGATCACGGGGCGGGAGGGGATGACGGGGAGCTGTTTTTT.

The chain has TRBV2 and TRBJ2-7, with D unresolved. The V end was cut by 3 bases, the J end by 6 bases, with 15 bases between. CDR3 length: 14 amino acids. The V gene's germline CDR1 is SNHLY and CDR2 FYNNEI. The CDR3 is CASSESARSLEQYF. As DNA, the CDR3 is TGTGCCAGCAGTGAGAGTGCGCGGTCTCTCGAGCAGTACTTC.

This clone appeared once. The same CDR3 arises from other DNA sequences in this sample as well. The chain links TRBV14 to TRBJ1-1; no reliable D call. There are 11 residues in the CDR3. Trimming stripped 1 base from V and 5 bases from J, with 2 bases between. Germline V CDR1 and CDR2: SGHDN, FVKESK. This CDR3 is CASSQGTEAFF. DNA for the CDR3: TGTGCCAGCAGCCAAGGGACTGAAGCTTTCTTT.

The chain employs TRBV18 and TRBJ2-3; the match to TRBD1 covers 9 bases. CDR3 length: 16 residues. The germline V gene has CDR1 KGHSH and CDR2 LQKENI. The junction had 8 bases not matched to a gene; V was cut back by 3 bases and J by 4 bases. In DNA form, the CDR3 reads TGTGCCAGCTCACCCCCACAAACAGGGGGCGCAGATACGCAGTATTTT. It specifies CASSPPQTGGADTQYF.

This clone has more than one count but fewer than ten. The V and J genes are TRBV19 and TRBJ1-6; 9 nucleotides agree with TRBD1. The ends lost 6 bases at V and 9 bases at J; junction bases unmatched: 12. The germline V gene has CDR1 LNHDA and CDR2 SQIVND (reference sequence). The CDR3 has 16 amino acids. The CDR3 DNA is TGTGCCAGTAGCTCCTTGACAGGGGGAGGGTTTTCACCCCTCCACTTT. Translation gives CASSSLTGGGFSPLHF.

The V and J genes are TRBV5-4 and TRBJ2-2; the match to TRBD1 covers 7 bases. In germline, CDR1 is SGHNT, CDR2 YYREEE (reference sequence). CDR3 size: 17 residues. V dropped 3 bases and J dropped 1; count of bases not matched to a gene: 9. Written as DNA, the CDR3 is TGTGCCAGCAGCTCTACTTCGACAGGGCGGAACACCGGGGAGCTGTTTTTT. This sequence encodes CASSSTSTGRNTGELFF.

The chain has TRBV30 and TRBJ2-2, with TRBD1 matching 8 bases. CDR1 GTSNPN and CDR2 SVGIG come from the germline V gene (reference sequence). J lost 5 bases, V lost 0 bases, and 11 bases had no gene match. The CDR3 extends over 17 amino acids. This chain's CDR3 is CAWSVRGRGPETGELFF. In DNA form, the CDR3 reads TGTGCCTGGAGTGTACGCGGCAGGGGGCCGGAGACCGGGGAGCTGTTTTTT. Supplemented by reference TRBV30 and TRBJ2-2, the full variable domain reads SQTIHQWPATLVQPVGSPLSLECTVEGTSNPNLYWYRQAAGRGLQLLFYSVGIGQISSEVPQNLSASRPQDRQFILSSKKLLLSDSGFYLCAWSVRGRGPETGELFFGEGSRLTVL.

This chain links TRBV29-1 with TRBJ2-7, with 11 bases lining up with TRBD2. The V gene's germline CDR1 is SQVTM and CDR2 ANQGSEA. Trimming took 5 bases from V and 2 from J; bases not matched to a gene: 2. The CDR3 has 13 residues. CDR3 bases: TGCAGCGTTACTAGCGGGGGCCCCTACGAGCAGTACTTC. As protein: CSVTSGGPYEQYF.

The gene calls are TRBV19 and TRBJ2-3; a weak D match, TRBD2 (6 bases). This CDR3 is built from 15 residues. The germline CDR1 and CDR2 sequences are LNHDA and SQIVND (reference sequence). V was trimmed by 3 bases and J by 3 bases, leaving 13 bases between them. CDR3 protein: CASSISVGTTDTQYF. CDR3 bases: TGTGCCAGTAGTATCTCGGTAGGGACTACAGATACGCAGTATTTT.